These T cell receptor beta chains were read from a single sample in a study of early T cells in non-severe SARS-CoV-2 infection. TCRdb re-called the 5' RACE reads with MiXCR, one entry per CDR3 protein. The sample records approximately 46,000 distinct CDR3 sequences, about 23% being singletons. Source: whole blood, taken at baseline. All receptors come from an adult who was a healthcare worker with PCR-confirmed SARS-CoV-2 infection or an uninfected control (not recorded which). The CDR3 runs from the conserved cysteine through the conserved F or W. Each record gives: clone size, J gene, V gene, CDR3 length, D gene, CDR3 DNA, CDR3 protein. The D gene is left open where the match is weak. Clone sizes are given selectively: once, few, many, or a class where the clone is expanded.

>-|TRBJ2-5|TRBV20-1|11|-
TGCAGTGCTAGATTACAAGAGACCCAGTACTTC
CSARLQETQYF
>few|TRBJ2-3|TRBV6-1|18|TRBD2
TGTGCCAGCACCGCCAACCGAAAACTAGCGGGGGGGCTTGATACGCAGTATTTT
CASTANRKLAGGLDTQYF
>-|TRBJ2-3|TRBV7-9|15|-
TGTGCCAGCAGCTTAGGACAGCCTAGCACAGATACGCAGTATTTT
CASSLGQPSTDTQYF
>-|TRBJ2-2|TRBV5-1|15|-
TGCGCCAGCAGCCCCCGGACTTCGGACACCGGGGAGCTGTTTTTT
CASSPRTSDTGELFF
>few|TRBJ2-3|TRBV7-9|13|-
TGTGCCAGCAGCAGTACAGGGACCGATACGCAGTATTTT
CASSSTGTDTQYF
>few|TRBJ1-1|TRBV3-1|15|TRBD1
TGTGCCAGCAGCCCCGGGGACAGGGGCGGCACTGAAGCTTTCTTT
CASSPGDRGGTEAFF
>few|TRBJ2-5|TRBV7-9|14|TRBD1
TGTGCCAGCAGCATCCTACAGGGGTTAGAGACCCAGTACTTC
CASSILQGLETQYF
>few|TRBJ1-5|TRBV6-1|16|TRBD1
TGTGCCAGCAGTGTGACAGGGGGCTCGGGCAATCAGCCCCAGCATTTT
CASSVTGGSGNQPQHF
>few|TRBJ1-6|TRBV2|14|-
TGTGCCAGCAGTCCGGACAGACCGAATTCACCCCTCCACTTT
CASSPDRPNSPLHF
>-|TRBJ2-6|TRBV5-1|15|-
TGCGCCAGCAGCTTGGCAGGCCCTGGGGCCAACGTCCTGACTTTC
CASSLAGPGANVLTF
>once|TRBJ1-4|TRBV4-2|14|-
TGTGCCAGCAGCCAAGGACAGAGAAATGAAAAACTGTTTTTT
CASSQGQRNEKLFF
>-|TRBJ2-1|TRBV6-1|15|TRBD2
TGTGCCAGCAGTGAAAGCAGCGGGGGTAGCGATGAGCAGTTCTTC
CASSESSGGSDEQFF
>many|TRBJ2-3|TRBV4-1|15|TRBD2
TGCGCCAGCAGCTACGGTAGCGGGGGCACAGATACGCAGTATTTT
CASSYGSGGTDTQYF
>few|TRBJ1-1|TRBV6-6|16|-
TGTGCCAGCAGTTACTCGATCGTGGGAAAAGGCACTGAAGCTTTCTTT
CASSYSIVGKGTEAFF
>-|TRBJ1-2|TRBV5-1|14|TRBD1
TGCGCCAGCAGCGCGGGACAGGGAGTCGGAGGCTACACCTTC
CASSAGQGVGGYTF
>-|TRBJ2-2|TRBV6-1|13|-
TGTGCCAGCAGTGGTCCGAACACCGGGGAGCTGTTTTTT
CASSGPNTGELFF
>once|TRBJ2-2|TRBV5-6|13|-
TGTGCCAGCAGCTTGTGGGTCACCGGGGAGCTGTTTTTT
CASSLWVTGELFF
>-|TRBJ2-5|TRBV7-9|13|TRBD2
TGTGCCAGCAGCCAGGGACTAGCAGAGACCCAGTACTTC
CASSQGLAETQYF
>-|TRBJ1-1|TRBV18|14|-
TGTGCCAGCTCCTTAGACGGCCATAACACTGAAGCTTTCTTT
CASSLDGHNTEAFF
>-|TRBJ2-5|TRBV5-1|15|TRBD2
TGCGCCAGCAGCTTGGGGCTAGCGGAGGGGGAGACCCAGTACTTC
CASSLGLAEGETQYF
>-|TRBJ2-5|TRBV10-1|14|-
TGCGCCAGCAGTGAGGCAGGGCCCCAAGAGACCCAGTACTTC
CASSEAGPQETQYF
>-|TRBJ2-3|TRBV20-1|14|TRBD2
TGCAGTGCGCCAACTAGCGGAACCACAGATACGCAGTATTTT
CSAPTSGTTDTQYF
>-|TRBJ2-3|TRBV18|14|-
TGTGCCAGCTCACCACCGACTAGCACAGATACGCAGTATTTT
CASSPPTSTDTQYF
>-|TRBJ2-3|TRBV7-9|12|-
TGTGCCAGCAGCCGACCACTAGATACGCAGTATTTT
CASSRPLDTQYF
>few|TRBJ1-1|TRBV4-1|14|-
TGCGCCAGCAGCCAACATTATGGTAACACTGAAGCTTTCTTT
CASSQHYGNTEAFF
>few|TRBJ1-2|TRBV27|14|-
TGTGCCAGCAGTCCCGGGACCGAAAGCTATGGCTACACCTTC
CASSPGTESYGYTF
>-|TRBJ1-4|TRBV25-1|15|-
TGTGCCAGCAGTGAGATGACGGGGCTAAGGCAAAAACTGTTTTTT
CASSEMTGLRQKLFF
>few|TRBJ2-1|TRBV27|12|-
TGTGCCAGCAGTCTAAGTTCGGGTGAGCAGTTCTTC
CASSLSSGEQFF
>few|TRBJ2-1|TRBV7-9|17|TRBD1
TGTGCCAGCAGCCCGCGACAGGGTCTGGGCTCCTACAATGAGCAGTTCTTC
CASSPRQGLGSYNEQFF
>-|TRBJ2-3|TRBV12-3/TRBV12-4|16|-
TGTGCCAGCAGTTTTGGTCTAGCGACCATCACAGATACGCAGTATTTT
CASSFGLATITDTQYF
>-|TRBJ1-5|TRBV4-2|18|-
TGTGCCAGCAGCCAAGATGCCCCAGCAGCTTATAGCAATCAGCCCCAGCATTTT
CASSQDAPAAYSNQPQHF
>-|TRBJ2-5|TRBV6-4|13|-
TGTGCCAGCAGTCCTACTGAACGGGGGACCCAGTACTTC
CASSPTERGTQYF
>many|TRBJ1-1|TRBV13|17|-
TGTGCCAGCAGCTTCCCCGGGGGCCAGGGTATGAACACTGAAGCTTTCTTT
CASSFPGGQGMNTEAFF
>many|TRBJ2-3|TRBV11-2|15|TRBD2
TGTGCCAGCAGCTTCCGGGACTATCTCACAGATACGCAGTATTTT
CASSFRDYLTDTQYF
>few|TRBJ2-3|TRBV18|17|TRBD2
TGTGCCAGCTCACCAACGAGCCCAGCGGGGGGCTCAGATACGCAGTATTTT
CASSPTSPAGGSDTQYF
>-|TRBJ2-2|TRBV27|18|-
TGTGCCAGCAGTTTATTCCCCTGGGCAGGGGTAGGCACCGGGGAGCTGTTTTTT
CASSLFPWAGVGTGELFF
>-|TRBJ2-3|TRBV2|14|-
TGTGCCAGCAGTGGACTAGATGGGACAGATATGCAGTATTTT
CASSGLDGTDMQYF
>many|TRBJ2-3|TRBV6-2/TRBV6-3|14|-
TGTGCCAGCAGCCCCAGGTTAGGGGCAGATACGCAGTATTTT
CASSPRLGADTQYF
>many|TRBJ1-1|TRBV7-8|14|-
TGTGCCAGCAGCTTAGCCCTGGGTAACACTGAAGCTTTCTTT
CASSLALGNTEAFF
>few|TRBJ1-1|TRBV10-3|12|-
TGTGCCATCAGTTTAGCAAACACTGAAGCTTTCTTT
CAISLANTEAFF
>few|TRBJ1-2|TRBV7-9|14|-
TGTGCCAGCAGCTTTCTGTCCAGGGGCTATGGCTACACCTTC
CASSFLSRGYGYTF
>few|TRBJ1-6|TRBV9|14|-
TGTGCCAGCAGCACCAGAAGGGACACTAAACCCCTCCACTTT
CASSTRRDTKPLHF
>few|TRBJ2-7|TRBV4-2|15|-
TGTGCCAGCAGCCAATCCAGGGATGTGTCCTACGAGCAGTACTTC
CASSQSRDVSYEQYF
>-|TRBJ2-3|TRBV11-2|15|-
TGTGCCAGCAGCTTAAGGGGGGCCGGCACAGATACGCAGTATTTT
CASSLRGAGTDTQYF
>few|TRBJ2-2|TRBV4-3|16|-
TGCGCCAGCAGCCAAGATCAGGGGATGAACACCGGGGAGCTGTTTTTT
CASSQDQGMNTGELFF
>few|TRBJ2-3|TRBV12-3/TRBV12-4|13|-
TGTGCCAGCAGGCGGGACAGTGCAGATACGCAGTATTTT
CASRRDSADTQYF
>-|TRBJ1-6|TRBV5-6|14|-
TGTGCCAGCAGCTTGGGGACAGCTAATTCACCCCTCCACTTT
CASSLGTANSPLHF